This T cell receptor beta chain is from a study of blood T cells in healthy people across ages. Points from the study as a whole: As naive T cell percentage varied, TCR beta diversity correlated strongly with it. As age increased, TCR beta diversity per million T cells fell in a roughly linear fashion.

A second PCR, run for roughly 7 to 11 cycles, used a sample-barcoded 5' primer plus a J-beta primer mix. The template-switch adaptor, which had 12 random nucleotides, put a tag on each cDNA molecule. TCRdb ran MiXCR on the 5' RACE reads and lists one entry per CDR3 protein. The repertoire consists of approximately 700,000 distinct CDR3 sequences, with roughly 30% occurring once and the leading ten covering roughly 14%. No fewer than 6 million PBMCs went into each sample. In regard to this clonotype: As yet, its antigen is unknown.

V was pared by 6 bases and J by 8 bases, with 6 bases of the junction left unmatched. The CDR3 totals 13 residues. Germline values: CDR1 DFQATT, CDR2 SNEGSKA (reference sequence). The clonotype comes from an elderly woman in good health. Sample: blood. The genes are TRBV20-1 and TRBJ2-3; 12 bases match TRBD2. CDR3: CSATRLAGATQYF. The CDR3 DNA reads as TGCAGTGCCACGAGACTAGCGGGGGCTACGCAGTATTTT.